The 23 T cell receptor beta chains given below trace back to one sample, sequenced in a study of molecular identifiers for immune sequencing clone quantification (dated by TCRdb to the late 2010s). The method was PCR. Sequencing instrument: NextSeq 500. The public reads were run again by TCRdb, first through fastp at Q25 and then through MiXCR, and only productive beta chains were kept. Entries are consolidated by CDR3 protein sequence, retaining the most common genes and DNA. The sample profile shows 100,000 or so distinct CDR3 sequences; 36% of them were found once. Together, the top ten hold about 4.2% of the sample. Sequencing used naive CD8+ T cells from blood, with Jurkat cell RNA spiked in. The meaning of the sample's cell subset or site label: FACS-sorted CD8+CD4-CCR7+CD45RA+ naive T cells. These receptors were taken from a human donor in good health. Some libraries in this study had Jurkat cell RNA spiked in.

This clonotype has just a few counts. This chain connects TRBV2 to TRBJ2-1, with TRBD1 matching 8 bases. CDR1 is SNHLY, CDR2 FYNNEI, per germline. The CDR3 consists of 16 residues. The V and J ends lost 3 bases and 10 bases, in that order; junction bases with no gene match: 14. Here the CDR3 DNA reads TGTGCCAGCAGTGATACGGACAGGGAGGATTTCATGGAGCAGTTCTTC. This codes for CASSDTDREDFMEQFF.

This clonotype was detected ten times or more. V is TRBV28 and J is TRBJ2-3, with a possible D match to TRBD2 (6 bases). Germline CDR1 MDHEN, CDR2 SYDVKM. V was shortened by 2 bases and J by 3 bases, with 6 bases between the two germline ends. The CDR3 is 13 residues long. The CDR3 nucleotides are TGTGCCAGCAGTTTAGGGAGGACAGATACGCAGTATTTT. Translation: CASSLGRTDTQYF.

Many counts were recorded for this clonotype. V and J are TRBV4-2 and TRBJ2-1; possible D gene TRBD2, 5 bases. The V end was cut by 0 bases, the J end by 0 bases, with 6 bases between. Germline lookup yields CDR1 LGHNA and CDR2 YNFKEQ. This CDR3 has 15 residues. The CDR3 sequence: CASSQEAVSYNEQFF. Here the CDR3 DNA reads TGTGCCAGCAGCCAAGAAGCGGTCTCCTACAATGAGCAGTTCTTC.

On this clonotype itself: A junction boundary mismatches the germline segment, possibly from a read error. The chain links TRBV6-5 to TRBJ1-5; no clear D. Germline values: CDR1 MNHEY, CDR2 SVGAGI. This CDR3 has 13 amino acids. The CDR3 region is CASSYSRVQPQQF. CDR3 sequence (DNA): TGTGCCAGCAGTTACTCGAGGGTGCAGCCCCAGCAATTT.

V gene TRBV14 combines with J gene TRBJ1-4; TRBD1 might be the D (5 bases). Trimming left V 3 bases short and J 7 bases short, with 9 bases between. Germline V gene data show CDR1 as SGHDN and CDR2 as FVKESK. The CDR3 runs 13 residues. For the CDR3, the DNA is TGTGCCAGCAGCCACGGGGGTTCTGAAAAACTGTTTTTT. Its translation: CASSHGGSEKLFF. The variable domain in full, completed from reference TRBV14 and TRBJ1-4, reads EAGVTQFPSHSVIEKGQTVTLRCDPISGHDNLYWYRRVMGKEIKFLLHFVKESKQDESGMPNNRFLAERTGGTYSTLKVQPAELEDSGVYFCASSHGGSEKLFFGSGTQLSVL.

Remarks on this clonotype: This CDR3 is missing its conserved last phenylalanine or tryptophan, likely due to a read error. The chain has TRBV6-1 and TRBJ1-1, with 7 bases identical to TRBD1. Per the germline V gene, CDR1 is MNHNS and CDR2 is SASEGT. Losses at the gene ends were 6 bases for V and 4 bases for J; bases not matched to a gene: 8. CDR3 size: 14 residues. CDR3 nucleotides: TGTGCCAGCAGCGGGAGACAGGGTTTCACTGAAGCTTTCCTT. It codes for CASSGRQGFTEAFL.

The chain combines TRBV11-2 with TRBJ2-1; 11 nucleotides line up with TRBD2. The CDR3 runs 15 residues. Unmatched junction bases numbered 2, after V lost 5 bases and J lost 2 bases. The germline CDR1 and CDR2 sequences are SGHAT and FQNNGV. This CDR3 reads CASSASGGPYNEQFF. CDR3 nucleotide sequence: TGTGCCAGCAGCGCTAGCGGGGGGCCCTACAATGAGCAGTTCTTC.

Details on this clonotype: This may stem from a read error, because a much larger clone lies one nucleotide away. The CDR3 does not end in the conserved phenylalanine or tryptophan, so this is likely a read error. This rearrangement joins TRBV6-2 or TRBV6-3 to TRBJ2-7; D call uncertain. The CDR3 sequence is 10 residues long. Trimming left V 7 bases short and J 7 bases short, with 8 bases between. Looked up from germline, CDR1 is MNHEY and CDR2 is SVGEGT. CDR3 protein: CASIRTEQYL. The CDR3, as DNA: TGTGCCAGCATCCGGACGGAGCAGTACCTC.

This clonotype has a handful of counts. J is TRBJ2-1 and V is TRBV9; D is unclear. Germline V gives CDR1 SGDLS, CDR2 YYNGEE. V was cut by 1 base and J by 0 bases, with 14 bases left in between. The CDR3 has 17 amino acids. This CDR3 is CASSVSRHMSSYNEQFF. The CDR3 DNA follows: TGTGCCAGCAGCGTATCCCGACACATGAGCTCCTACAATGAGCAGTTCTTC.

About this clonotype itself: In this CDR3 the conserved last residue, phenylalanine or tryptophan, is missing, so a read error is likely. The chain employs TRBV29-1 and TRBJ2-7; the match to TRBD2 covers 7 bases. The CDR3 runs to 11 residues. CDR1 SQVTM and CDR2 ANQGSEA come from the germline V gene. The V gene end was trimmed by 6 bases and the J gene end by 7 bases; junction bases not matched to a gene: 6. The CDR3 DNA sequence: TGCAGCGTGGGAGGGGATGGTGAGCAGTACTCC. Translating it yields CSVGGDGEQYS.

Notes on this clonotype: Being one base from a much bigger clone, this may be a read error. The V gene is TRBV29-1, the J gene TRBJ2-5; D not certain. This CDR3 has 14 amino acids. Germline CDR1 is SQVTM and CDR2 is ANQGSEA. The CDR3 region has the DNA TGCGGCGTTGAAGATGGACGAGGAAGAGAGACCCAGTACTTC. It is translated as CGVEDGRGRETQYF.

A few counts support this clonotype. This chain uses TRBV4-1 with TRBJ2-2; D possibly matches TRBD1 or TRBD2 (5 bases each). The germline V gene has CDR1 MGHRA and CDR2 YSYEKL. V was pared by 11 bases and J by 5 bases, with 15 bases between. This CDR3 has 13 amino acids. CDR3 amino acids: CAAGTQGTGELFF. As DNA, the CDR3 is TGCGCCGCCGGGACGCAGGGTACCGGGGAGCTGTTTTTT.

This clonotype was counted at least ten times. V and J are TRBV7-9 and TRBJ1-1, with D uncertain. The germline V gene encodes CDR1 SEHNR and CDR2 FQNEAQ (reference sequence). Deletions cut 3 bases from V and 2 bases from J, with 13 bases between. CDR3 length equals 15 residues. The CDR3 loop reads CASSFPGGGNTEAFF. The CDR3 DNA reads as TGTGCCAGCAGCTTCCCAGGAGGCGGAAACACTGAAGCTTTCTTT.

The sample holds many counts of this clonotype. This chain links TRBV11-2 with TRBJ2-7; TRBD2 might be the D (6 bases). The CDR3 totals 13 residues. V gave up 3 bases and J gave up 0 bases, with 6 bases separating them. Germline V lookup: CDR1 SGHAT, CDR2 FQNNGV. The CDR3 region is CASSFGSSYEQYF. The CDR3 DNA follows: TGTGCCAGCAGCTTCGGGAGCTCCTACGAGCAGTACTTC.

This clonotype was observed many times. This rearrangement joins TRBV12-3 or TRBV12-4 to TRBJ2-5, with a weak D call TRBD2 (5 bases). The CDR3 is 11 amino acids. V shed 1 base and J shed 11 bases, with 8 bases lying between them. The CDR3 here is CASSLGTRQYF. CDR3 bases: TGTGCCAGCAGTTTAGGGACTCGACAGTACTTC.

This clonotype was detected ten times or more. The chain combines TRBV6-5 with TRBJ1-1, with D possibly matching TRBD1 (6 bases). Trimming removed 2 bases from V and 1 base from J, with 14 bases in between. The germline V gene has CDR1 MNHEY and CDR2 SVGAGI. This CDR3 has 16 residues. CDR3 residues: CASSYTRDKGNTEAFF. The CDR3 coding sequence is TGTGCCAGCAGTTACACGCGGGACAAAGGGAACACTGAAGCTTTCTTT.

This clonotype was counted only a few times. This rearrangement joins TRBV7-9 to TRBJ1-2, with 7 bases identical to TRBD1. The V gene's germline CDR1 is SEHNR and CDR2 FQNEAQ (reference sequence). J lost 7 bases, V lost 10 bases, and 6 bases had no gene match. This CDR3 has 11 residues. The CDR3 spells CATDRAGGYTF. The CDR3 nucleotides read TGTGCCACCGACAGGGCTGGTGGCTACACCTTC.

The chain couples TRBV25-1 to TRBJ2-3; D is possibly TRBD2 (5 bases). The CDR3 contains 11 residues. Trimming took 7 bases from V and 8 from J, leaving 10 bases between them. Germline V gene lookup returns CDR1 MGHDK and CDR2 SYGVNS. CDR3 loop: CASTDGGTQYF. For the CDR3, the DNA is TGTGCCAGCACCGACGGAGGTACGCAGTATTTT.

On this clonotype itself: The germline gene is not matched at one end of the junction; a read error may be the cause. The chain couples TRBV6-6 to TRBJ1-5, with a weak D call TRBD1 (6 bases). In germline, CDR1 is MNHNY, CDR2 SVGAGI (reference sequence). The CDR3 has 14 amino acids. The CDR3 nucleotides are TGTGCCAACGGGGGGCAGCGATGGAATCAGCCCCTGCATTTT. The encoded protein is CANGGQRWNQPLHF.

The chain employs TRBV27 and TRBJ2-3; tentative D call: TRBD2 (6 bases). Trimming pared 4 bases from V and 0 bases from J, leaving 20 bases between. Germline CDR1 and CDR2: MNHEY and SMNVEV (reference sequence). CDR3 size: 18 residues. The chain's CDR3 is CASSYDPLGSGSTDTQYF. The DNA for the CDR3 is TGTGCCAGCAGTTACGACCCCCTTGGTAGCGGAAGCACAGATACGCAGTATTTT.

This clonotype has ten or more counts. This sequence joins TRBV14 and TRBJ1-2; 7 bases agree with TRBD1. Germline V gene lookup returns CDR1 SGHDN and CDR2 FVKESK. There are 13 residues in the CDR3. V trimming: 4 bases; J trimming: 5 bases; junction bases outside the gene matches: 4. CDR3 sequence reads: CASSPTTGYGYTF. CDR3 sequence (DNA): TGTGCCAGCAGCCCAACGACAGGGTATGGCTACACCTTC.

Regarding this clonotype: An end of the junction does not agree with germline; a read error may underlie this. This sequence joins TRBV2 and TRBJ2-4; 7 nucleotides line up with TRBD1. Germline-derived CDR1 and CDR2 are SNHLY and FYNNEI. The CDR3 has 13 amino acids. The CDR3 is CASGQAFANNQYF. The CDR3 nucleotides are TGTGCCAGCGGACAGGCCTTCGCCAACAATCAGTACTTC.

This clonotype was observed a few times. V usage is TRBV6-1 and J usage is TRBJ2-2, with no clear D. The CDR3 has 16 residues. Germline V gene sequence: CDR1 MNHNS, CDR2 SASEGT. V lost 0 bases and J 1 base, leaving 9 bases between the germline ends. Here the CDR3 reads CASSEAGLVNTGELFF. The CDR3 DNA is TGTGCCAGCAGTGAAGCTGGGCTAGTGAACACCGGGGAGCTGTTTTTT.